This T cell receptor beta chain was sequenced in a study of OX40 agonist ivuxolimab in advanced cancers. Clones were read by immunoSEQ multiplex PCR, and TCRdb kept only the in-frame ones, dropping some. This table holds 37,000 or so clones, 78% found once. This CDR3 comprises 14 residues. Germline CDR1 is SGHDT and CDR2 is YYEEEE. Trimming took 2 bases from V and 7 from J; bases not matched to a gene: 6. The clonotype originates from an adult with an advanced solid tumor such as melanoma, head and neck, liver or kidney cancer. The sample was CD4+ or CD8+ T cells sorted from blood, taken in a trial of the OX40 agonist ivuxolimab. This chain links TRBV5-6 with TRBJ2-1; TRBD1 agrees at 7 bases. In DNA, the CDR3 is TGTGCCAGCAGCTTAGGGGGCGCGAGAAATGAGCAGTTCTTC. Translated, it gives CASSLGGARNEQFF.